This T cell receptor (beta chain) was obtained from a study of beta chain features in type 1 diabetes. Background on the study: Healthy donors and patients showed comparable age, gender and cell yields. Overall study results and limits: Naive, central memory and Treg TCRB repertoires appeared more alike in patients than in healthy donors. Within each of all four CD4+ subsets, Type 1 diabetes patients had TCRB CDR3s that were moderately but significantly shorter.

V lost 5 bases, J lost 0 bases, and 8 bases stayed unmatched. The length of the CDR3 is 17 residues. Germline V gene data show CDR1 as SGHTA and CDR2 as FQGTGA. The isolated RNA, all of it, was reverse transcribed, so expressed TCRB transcripts were what got sequenced. Data came from immunoSEQ multiplex PCR; TCRdb stores just in-frame clones and leaves some out. The data contain 850,000 to 900,000 clones, about 17% of them seen just once; the ten biggest clones take up 0.02% to 0.03%. Details on this clone: Its antigen is still unknown.

Staining for CD45RO/CCR7/CD25/CD127/CD95/CD27 allowed sorting of CD4+ naive, central memory, regulatory and stem cell-like memory cells. The sequence derives from a woman aged 18-29 years in good health. Source material: naive CD4+ T cells from blood. This chain uses TRBV7-3 with TRBJ2-5; 11 bases are shared with TRBD2. Here the CDR3 reads CASSLLAGGPHQETQYF. CDR3 sequence (DNA): TGTGCCAGCAGCCTCTTAGCGGGAGGGCCTCACCAAGAGACCCAGTACTTC.